This TCR beta chain was documented in a study of molecular identifiers for immune sequencing clone quantification. This clonotype was recorded at least ten times. The antigen is unknown. Findings and caveats of the study: In CMV-specific effectors, clones above 20 copies held over 98% of molecules; naive, under 1%. Jurkat TCR RNA spiked in from one cell could reportedly be detected among some 980,000 naive cells.

The CDR3 covers 16 residues. Germline lookup yields CDR1 MNHNS and CDR2 SASEGT. Trimming left V 0 bases short and J 0 bases short, with 6 bases between. Via MiXCR, TCRdb re-called the PCR reads, giving one row per CDR3 protein. The sample lists around 320,000 distinct CDR3 sequences, about 23% occurring once. A CD8+CD4-CCR7+CD45RA+ phenotype served as the sorting definition for naive CD8 T cells. This chain links TRBV6-1 with TRBJ1-6; perhaps TRBD1 as D (5 bases). Sequenced input: naive CD8+ T cells from blood, with Jurkat cell RNA spiked in. Regarding subset: FACS-sorted CD8+CD4-CCR7+CD45RA+ naive T cells. This clonotype was sampled from a human donor in good health. Some libraries in this study had Jurkat cell RNA spiked in. CDR3 residues: CASSEAGTSYNSPLHF. The CDR3 bases are TGTGCCAGCAGTGAAGCCGGGACCTCCTATAATTCACCCCTCCACTTT.